Included here is one T cell receptor beta chain sequence, with context. This specimen comes from a study of blood T cell repertoires in COVID-19. Background on the study: Acute and convalescent COVID-19 samples came from the United States, Italy and Spain. Sample material is recorded as cDNA or gDNA derived from T cells, B-cell-depleted T cells, or PBMCs.

Original processing methods: Amplification with reference gene primers provided the estimates of nucleated cell counts. Repertoires were generated with immunoSEQ multiplex PCR, while TCRdb's copy carries only in-frame clones and drops some. The V and J calls and clone size were taken over from that table, and D and trimming were inferred from the DNA. The table has fewer than 130,000 clones, 80% to 90% seen once; the top ten hold less than 40%. The CDR3 totals 14 residues. V lost 5 bases to trimming and J lost 4 bases, with 14 bases between them. Germline CDR1 is SGHAT and CDR2 is FQNNGV. The chain carries TRBV11-2 and TRBJ1-2; D may be TRBD1 (5 bases). The TCR was taken from a woman of 80 years or more with acute or convalescent COVID-19. Sequencing was done on a sample of peripheral blood. In nucleotides, the CDR3 is TGTGCCAGCAGCGCTCTCTCAGGGCTCTATGGCTACACCTTC. Amino acid sequence: CASSALSGLYGYTF.